This T cell receptor beta chain was observed in a study of T cells in Graves' hyperthyroidism and ophthalmopathy. Study at large: Pretreatment peripheral blood was obtained at initial diagnosis. Study-wide results and caveats: Most clonotypes that expanded in the thyroid above 0.001 also showed up in blood.

This CDR3 is 16 amino acids long. CDR1 is KGHSY, CDR2 FQNENV, per germline. V lost 0 bases and J lost 3, with 9 bases in between. Notes on this clonotype: Its antigen is not known.

Using RNA transcripts as the source, TCR beta CDR3 regions were amplified. The study used the HTBI primer set for a first-round RT-PCR of the TCR CDR3. MiXCR was run by TCRdb on the multiplex PCR reads, yielding one entry per CDR3 protein. The data show about 290,000 distinct CDR3 sequences, 15% to 20% seen once. This clonotype originated in a man between 25 and 39 years old with Graves' hyperthyroidism. The chain employs TRBV16 and TRBJ1-6; D possibly corresponds to TRBD1 (5 bases). What was sequenced was blood. The CDR3 region is CASSQSAGNYNSPLHF. The CDR3 DNA reads TGTGCCAGCAGCCAATCAGCAGGGAACTATAATTCACCCCTCCACTTT.